The sequence of this T cell receptor beta chain was determined in a study of blood T cell repertoires in COVID-19. Study context: Researchers got acute and convalescent COVID-19 samples from the United States, Italy and Spain. The cDNA or gDNA used as material had been derived from T cells, B-cell-depleted T cells, or PBMCs.

V shed 6 bases, J shed 2 bases, and the junction held 6 bases outside the gene matches. The CDR3 runs 15 residues. Germline CDR1 and CDR2: SGHNT and YENEEA. In the original analysis: Amplification of reference gene primers was used by the study to estimate nucleated cell counts. This table comes from immunoSEQ multiplex PCR, and its TCRdb copy is limited to in-frame clones, with some not included. From that table come the V and J calls and clone size; the DNA was used to work out D and trimming. This sample has 90,000 or so clones, with 89% found just once. This clonotype was sampled from a woman aged 80 or over with active COVID-19. The chain is built from TRBV11-3 and TRBJ2-2; 7 bases are a match to TRBD1. Sequencing used peripheral blood. For the CDR3, the DNA is TGTGCCAGCAGACCCGGGACAGACAACACCGGGGAGCTGTTTTTT. Its translation is CASRPGTDNTGELFF.